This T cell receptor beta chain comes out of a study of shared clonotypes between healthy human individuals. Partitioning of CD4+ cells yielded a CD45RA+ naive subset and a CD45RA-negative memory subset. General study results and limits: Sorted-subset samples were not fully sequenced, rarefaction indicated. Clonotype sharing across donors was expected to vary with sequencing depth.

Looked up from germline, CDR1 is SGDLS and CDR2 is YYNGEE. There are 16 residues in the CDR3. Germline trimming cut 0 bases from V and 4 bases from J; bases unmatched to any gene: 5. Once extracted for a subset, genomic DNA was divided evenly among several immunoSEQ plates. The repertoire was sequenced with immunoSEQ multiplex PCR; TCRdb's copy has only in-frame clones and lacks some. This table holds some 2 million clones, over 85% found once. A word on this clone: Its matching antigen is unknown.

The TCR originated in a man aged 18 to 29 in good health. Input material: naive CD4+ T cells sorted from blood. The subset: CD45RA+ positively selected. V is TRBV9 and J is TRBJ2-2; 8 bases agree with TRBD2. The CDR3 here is CASSVGGSGVTGELFF. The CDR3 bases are TGTGCCAGCAGCGTAGGCGGTAGCGGGGTCACCGGGGAGCTGTTTTTT.